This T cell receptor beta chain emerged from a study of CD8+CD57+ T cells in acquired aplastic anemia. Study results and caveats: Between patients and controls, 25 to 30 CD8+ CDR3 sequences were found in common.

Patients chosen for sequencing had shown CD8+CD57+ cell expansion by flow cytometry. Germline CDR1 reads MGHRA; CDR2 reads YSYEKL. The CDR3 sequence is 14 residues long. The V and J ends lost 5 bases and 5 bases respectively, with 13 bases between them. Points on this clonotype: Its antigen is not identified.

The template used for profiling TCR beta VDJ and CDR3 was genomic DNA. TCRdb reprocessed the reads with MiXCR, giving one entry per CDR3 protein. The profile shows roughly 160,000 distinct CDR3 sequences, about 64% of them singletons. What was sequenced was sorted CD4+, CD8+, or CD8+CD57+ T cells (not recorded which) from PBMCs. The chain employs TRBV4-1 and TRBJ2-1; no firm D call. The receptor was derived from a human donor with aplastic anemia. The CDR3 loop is CASSSDLYDNEQFF. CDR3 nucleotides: TGCGCCAGCAGCTCGGACCTCTACGACAATGAGCAGTTCTTC.